The 5 T cell receptor beta chains reported below all come from one sample, sequenced in a study of graft-versus-host responses after intestinal transplantation. The table came from immunoSEQ multiplex PCR; TCRdb's copy has only in-frame clones and leaves some out. In the table there are some 15,000 clones, around 94% of which are singletons. The sequencing used PBMCs, collected 9 days after transplant. The receptors come from a human patient who received an intestinal transplant, so some T cells may come from the graft donor.

The CDR3 loop is CASSELDSQETQYF. In nucleotides, the CDR3 is TGTGCCAGCAGTGAACTAGACTCCCAAGAGACCCAGTACTTC. The rearrangement links TRBV2 to TRBJ2-5; D gene unclear. Trimming stripped 2 bases from V and 1 base from J, with 8 bases between. CDR3 size: 14 residues. Germline loops: CDR1 SNHLY, CDR2 FYNNEI.

The chain uses TRBV11-2 and TRBJ2-5; D remains unclear. The CDR3 sequence is 15 residues long. V lost 1 base to trimming and J lost 1 base, with 10 bases between them. Germline values: CDR1 SGHAT, CDR2 FQNNGV. Here the CDR3 DNA reads TGTGCCAGCAGCTTAGGACACCGTCTCCAAGAGACCCAGTACTTC. Encoded protein: CASSLGHRLQETQYF.

The CDR3 DNA follows: TGTGCCAGCAGCGATAACGCGACTAGCGGGAGGCTTAGAAAAGAGACCCAGTACTTC. Translated, it gives CASSDNATSGRLRKETQYF. The rearrangement uses TRBV7-3 and TRBJ2-5, with 13 bases lining up with TRBD2. Unmatched junction bases numbered 15, after V lost 5 bases and J lost 3 bases. The CDR3 runs 19 residues. Germline CDR1 SGHTA, CDR2 FQGTGA.

V gene TRBV20-1 combines with J gene TRBJ1-2; D not certain. Germline V lookup: CDR1 DFQATT, CDR2 SNEGSKA (reference sequence). V lost 0 bases and J lost 3, with 2 bases in between. The CDR3 spans 11 residues. The CDR3: CSAREHYGYTF. CDR3 DNA sequence: TGCAGTGCTAGAGAGCACTATGGCTACACCTTC.

The chain is built from TRBV15 and TRBJ2-3; the D is unclear. The germline V gene has CDR1 LNHNV and CDR2 YYDKDF (reference sequence). The CDR3 runs to 17 residues. V was shortened by 4 bases and J by 2 bases, with 19 bases between the two germline ends. The CDR3 is CATSKQRDSLVTDTQYF. DNA of the CDR3: TGTGCCACCAGCAAACAGAGAGACTCCCTCGTCACAGATACGCAGTATTTT. The full variable domain, rest sourced from reference TRBV15 and TRBJ2-3, is DAMVIQNPRYQVTQFGKPVTLSCSQTLNHNVMYWYQQKSSQAPKLLFHYYDKDFNNEADTPDNFQSRRPNTSFCFLDIRSPGLGDTAMYLCATSKQRDSLVTDTQYFGPGTRLTVL.